A single sample gave rise to the 19 T cell receptor beta chains below, sequenced in a study of cytomegalovirus exposure and HLA in healthy donors. The PCR used 60 Vbeta and 13 Jbeta primers. Assay used: immunoSEQ multiplex PCR; TCRdb lists only in-frame clones, some missing. The repertoire holds over 150,000 clones, with 80% as singletons. Sequencing input: PBMCs. These receptors came from a boy younger than 18 in good health and CMV-seronegative.

There are a few counts of this clone. The genes are TRBV7-9 and TRBJ1-2; 7 positions match TRBD1. CDR3 length: 16 residues. Germline V gene lookup returns CDR1 SEHNR and CDR2 FQNEAQ (reference sequence). V was clipped by 4 bases and J by 8 bases; unmatched bases: 16. The CDR3 sequence is CASSSIGGPDGGGYTF. The CDR3 DNA is TGTGCCAGCAGCTCCATAGGGGGCCCGGATGGCGGGGGCTACACCTTC.

The chain has TRBV7-9 and TRBJ1-1; no clear D. This CDR3 has 13 residues. Trimming removed 5 bases at V and 1 base at J, with 8 bases between. Germline values: CDR1 SEHNR, CDR2 FQNEAQ (reference sequence). This CDR3 is CASSLGENTEAFF. CDR3 DNA: TGTGCCAGCAGCCTCGGGGAGAACACTGAAGCTTTCTTT.

The chain employs TRBV11-3 and TRBJ1-2; 10 bases fit TRBD1. The CDR3 spans 14 residues. Germline V gene data show CDR1 as SGHNT and CDR2 as YENEEA. V lost 6 bases to trimming and J lost 3 bases; unmatched junction nucleotides: 4. The CDR3 DNA sequence: TGTGCCAGCAGGGAGACAGGGGGCGACTATGGCTACACCTTC. Translated: CASRETGGDYGYTF.

The chain links TRBV30 to TRBJ2-2, with D uncertain. The CDR3 loop spans 15 amino acids. V was cut by 0 bases and J by 4 bases, with 12 bases left in between. Per germline, CDR1 GTSNPN and CDR2 SVGIG (reference sequence). Here the CDR3 reads CAWSVLPVSTGELFF. The CDR3 DNA reads as TGTGCCTGGAGTGTTTTACCAGTCAGCACCGGGGAGCTGTTTTTT.

The rearrangement joins TRBV29-1 to TRBJ1-2; no clear D gene. Germline CDR1 reads SQVTM; CDR2 reads ANQGSEA. CDR3 length: 16 amino acids. V gave up 3 bases and J gave up 6 bases, with 23 bases separating them. This CDR3 is CSVEGSVGLISDGYTF. In DNA form, the CDR3 reads TGCAGCGTTGAGGGGTCAGTGGGGTTAATTAGCGATGGCTACACCTTC.

The rearrangement links TRBV4-2 to TRBJ1-2, with D unresolved. V dropped 0 bases and J dropped 4 bases, with 12 bases sitting between them. This CDR3 contains 15 residues. The germline V gene has CDR1 LGHNA and CDR2 YNFKEQ. Here the CDR3 reads CASSQDFPGTYGYTF. DNA of the CDR3: TGTGCCAGCAGCCAAGATTTCCCGGGTACCTATGGCTACACCTTC.

The V call is TRBV7-6, the J call TRBJ2-5; 7 bases are a match to TRBD2. The DNA end favors TRBJ2-7, so the J call may be wrong. The germline CDR1 and CDR2 sequences are SGHVS and FNYEAQ. The CDR3 is 13 residues long. In DNA, the CDR3 is TGTGCCAGCAGCCCCAGCGGGACTTACGAGCAGTACTTC. Translation: CASSPSGTYEQYF.

The genes are TRBV14 and TRBJ2-7, with D tentatively TRBD1 (5 bases). Germline V gene data show CDR1 as SGHDN and CDR2 as FVKESK. V lost 0 bases, J lost 3 bases, and 21 bases lay in between. CDR3 length: 18 amino acids. In nucleotides, the CDR3 is TGTGCCAGCAGCCAAGACGGCCGGTTTGGACACCCAAACTACGAGCAGTACTTC. Encoded protein: CASSQDGRFGHPNYEQYF. The whole variable domain, remainder taken from reference TRBV14 and TRBJ2-7, is EAGVTQFPSHSVIEKGQTVTLRCDPISGHDNLYWYRRVMGKEIKFLLHFVKESKQDESGMPNNRFLAERTGGTYSTLKVQPAELEDSGVYFCASSQDGRFGHPNYEQYFGPGTRLTVT.

V and J are TRBV6-4 and TRBJ2-3; 11 bases match TRBD2. The trim removed 6 bases at V and 3 bases at J, leaving 2 bases unmatched. Germline CDR1 reads MRHNA; CDR2 reads SNTAGT. The CDR3 runs to 14 residues. CDR3 amino acids: CASRASGRTDTQYF. DNA for the CDR3: TGTGCCAGCAGAGCTAGCGGGAGGACAGATACGCAGTATTTT.

The V gene is TRBV5-1, the J gene TRBJ2-7; 9 positions agree with TRBD1. Germline values: CDR1 SGHRS, CDR2 YFSETQ. V lost 4 bases to trimming and J lost 0 bases; unmatched junction nucleotides: 8. The CDR3 is made up of 16 amino acids. CDR3 protein: CASSGPDRGDSYEQYF. The CDR3 coding sequence is TGCGCCAGCAGCGGGCCTGACAGGGGGGACTCCTACGAGCAGTACTTC.

V is TRBV27 and J is TRBJ1-4; D perhaps matches TRBD1 (6 bases). The CDR3 spans 17 residues. V was cut by 1 base and J by 4 bases, with 16 bases left in between. The germline gives CDR1 MNHEY, CDR2 SMNVEV (reference sequence). CDR3 loop: CASSLLHSKGDNEKLFF. The CDR3 coding sequence is TGTGCCAGCAGTTTATTACACAGTAAGGGGGATAATGAAAAACTGTTTTTT.

The chain couples TRBV7-2 to TRBJ2-5; 7 nucleotides match TRBD2. The V gene end was trimmed by 2 bases and the J gene end by 5 bases; junction bases not matched to a gene: 5. Germline CDR1 is SGHTA and CDR2 is FQGNSA. The CDR3 runs 14 residues. CDR3 DNA sequence: TGTGCCAGCAGCTTAACGCGGGGGAAGGAGACCCAGTACTTC. This gives the protein CASSLTRGKETQYF.

The chain combines TRBV6-5 with TRBJ2-6; no reliable D call. This CDR3 region has 15 residues. Between the trimmed V and J ends, which lost 5 bases and 3 bases, there was a span of 11 bases. Germline V lookup: CDR1 MNHEY, CDR2 SVGAGI. The CDR3 is CASSVQFSGANVLTF. The CDR3 coding sequence is TGTGCCAGCAGTGTACAGTTTAGTGGGGCCAACGTCCTGACTTTC.

The J gene is TRBJ1-6, the V gene TRBV7-2; D unclear. The CDR3 extends over 15 amino acids. Germline V gives CDR1 SGHTA, CDR2 FQGNSA. Trimming removed 1 base at V and 10 bases at J, with 14 bases between. CDR3: CASSLVAQTVSPLHF. The CDR3, as DNA: TGTGCCAGCAGCTTAGTAGCCCAGACGGTATCACCCCTCCACTTT.

V usage is TRBV4-1 and J usage is TRBJ1-1; possible D gene TRBD1, 6 bases. V was cut by 2 bases and J by 6 bases, with 16 bases left in between. The CDR3 length is 15 residues. Germline CDR1 reads MGHRA; CDR2 reads YSYEKL. The CDR3 DNA sequence: TGCGCCAGCAGCCAAACAGGACAGCCCGTATCTGAAGCTTTCTTT. This encodes CASSQTGQPVSEAFF.

This clone showed up just once. DNA of the CDR3: TGTGCCAGCAGCCAGGGCTTCGGGGGAGAATATAATTCACCCCTCCACTTT. This encodes CASSQGFGGEYNSPLHF. The chain links TRBV4-2 to TRBJ1-6; D is perhaps TRBD1 (5 bases). Germline CDR1 reads LGHNA; CDR2 reads YNFKEQ. The CDR3 is 17 amino acids. The V and J ends lost 3 bases and 4 bases respectively, with 16 bases between them.

Comments on this clone: Other DNA sequences in the sample encode the same CDR3. This rearrangement joins TRBV5-5 to TRBJ1-5; 7 bases are a match to TRBD1. Germline assignment: CDR1 SGHKS and CDR2 YYEKEE (reference sequence). This CDR3 contains 16 residues. V lost 1 base to trimming and J lost 2 bases; unmatched junction nucleotides: 6. CDR3: CASSLRGQEGNQPQHF. DNA of the CDR3: TGTGCCAGCAGCTTGAGGGGGCAGGAGGGCAATCAGCCCCAGCATTTT.

The chain couples TRBV5-5 to TRBJ1-5; no definite D call. Germline V gene lookup returns CDR1 SGHKS and CDR2 YYEKEE (reference sequence). The CDR3 sequence is 12 residues long. Trimming stripped 1 base from V and 5 bases from J, with 4 bases between. CDR3: CASSLPDQPQHF. The CDR3 region has the DNA TGTGCCAGCAGCTTGCCCGATCAGCCCCAGCATTTT.

This clone was observed a handful of times. V usage is TRBV5-6 and J usage is TRBJ2-2; D unclear. The CDR3 is 16 amino acids. With 0 bases removed from V and 0 bases from J, the gap between germline ends came to 9 bases. Germline loops: CDR1 SGHDT, CDR2 YYEEEE. The CDR3 DNA reads as TGTGCCAGCAGCTTGGTCCCAGGCGCGAACACCGGGGAGCTGTTTTTT. Its protein product is CASSLVPGANTGELFF.